The 10 T cell receptor beta chains presented below share a single source sample, sequenced in a study of blood T cell repertoires in COVID-19. Sequencing used immunoSEQ multiplex PCR; TCRdb keeps in-frame clones, though not all of them. In the table there are around 310,000 clones, about 93% of which are singletons. Sample: peripheral blood. The receptor set was obtained from a woman younger than 45 with COVID-19, enrolled during active disease.

As DNA, the CDR3 is TGTGCCAGCAGCCCCCGGGACATAGGGGGCACCGGGGAGCTGTTTTTT. Translation: CASSPRDIGGTGELFF. The V and J genes are TRBV11-3 and TRBJ2-2; maybe TRBD1 (6 bases). V lost 5 bases, J lost 4 bases, and 17 bases lay in between. The CDR3 consists of 16 residues. Germline CDR1 reads SGHNT; CDR2 reads YENEEA.

In its sample, this clone was seen many times. V usage is TRBV18 and J usage is TRBJ2-7; 7 bases are shared with TRBD2. The CDR3 extends over 16 amino acids. V trimming: 0 bases; J trimming: 0 bases; junction bases outside the gene matches: 5. The V gene's germline CDR1 is KGHSH and CDR2 LQKENI. CDR3 loop: CASSPPPSGFSYEQYF. The CDR3 DNA reads as TGTGCCAGCTCACCACCGCCTAGCGGATTCTCCTACGAGCAGTACTTC.

This clone was counted a few times. The chain joins TRBV6-2 or TRBV6-3 to TRBJ2-1; the D gene is possibly TRBD2 (5 bases). Germline-derived CDR1 and CDR2 are MNHEY and SVGEGT. This CDR3 contains 15 residues. V gave up 0 bases and J gave up 8 bases, with 14 bases separating them. Written as DNA, the CDR3 is TGTGCCAGCAGTTACTCAATGGGAGCACCAGATGAGCAGTTCTTC. This translates into CASSYSMGAPDEQFF.

J is TRBJ1-4 and V is TRBV12-3 or TRBV12-4; D unresolved. V was shortened by 6 bases and J by 8 bases, with 10 bases between the two germline ends. The CDR3 covers 12 residues. The CDR3 bases are TGTGCCAGCAGCCCCGGCAGGGAAAAACTGTTTTTT. It codes for CASSPGREKLFF.

The V gene is TRBV29-1, the J gene TRBJ2-4, with 8 positions matching TRBD2. Looked up from germline, CDR1 is SQVTM and CDR2 is ANQGSEA. CDR3 length equals 15 residues. The V segment lost 0 bases and the J segment 6 bases; nucleotides outside the gene matches: 7. The CDR3 bases are TGCAGCGTTGAAGATTCTGCGACTAGCGCAAACATTCAGTACTTC. It codes for CSVEDSATSANIQYF. The full variable domain, rest sourced from reference TRBV29-1 and TRBJ2-4, is SAVISQKPSRDICQRGTSLTIQCQVDSQVTMMFWYRQQPGQSLTLIATANQGSEATYESGFVIDKFPISRPNLTFSTLTVSNMSPEDSSIYLCSVEDSATSANIQYFGAGTRLSVL.

The count of this clone is one. This rearrangement joins TRBV9 to TRBJ1-2, with TRBD1 as a possible D gene (5 bases). The CDR3 sequence is 16 residues long. Germline-derived CDR1 and CDR2 are SGDLS and YYNGEE. Between the trimmed V and J ends, which lost 0 bases and 7 bases, there was a span of 19 bases. The CDR3 nucleotides are TGTGCCAGCAGCGTAGGAGACAACAGGCATTACGGTGGCTACACCTTC. Protein: CASSVGDNRHYGGYTF.

This chain connects TRBV4-3 to TRBJ2-2, with 7 bases matching TRBD2. The CDR3 covers 13 residues. CDR1 is LGHNA, CDR2 YSLEER, per germline. V dropped 9 bases and J dropped 3; count of bases not matched to a gene: 4. The CDR3 region has the DNA TGCGCCAGTGGTAGCGGGCACACCGGGGAGCTGTTTTTT. This gives the protein CASGSGHTGELFF.

In its sample, this clone was seen a few times. The rearrangement joins TRBV7-2 to TRBJ2-3; unclear D gene. CDR3 length: 14 residues. Trimming left V 5 bases short and J 3 bases short, with 12 bases between. The germline CDR1 and CDR2 sequences are SGHTA and FQGNSA. The CDR3 DNA reads TGTGCCAGCAGCCCCCGATTCGGGACAGATACGCAGTATTTT. This sequence encodes CASSPRFGTDTQYF.

The CDR3, as DNA: TGCGCCAGCAGTCTTGACAGGGGGTCTAACTATGGCTACACCTTC. This sequence encodes CASSLDRGSNYGYTF. The chain uses TRBV10-2 and TRBJ1-2; 9 nucleotides line up with TRBD1. V lost 5 bases, J lost 0 bases, and 4 bases stayed unmatched. CDR3 length equals 15 residues. Germline CDR1 reads WSHSY; CDR2 reads SAAADI.

This chain connects TRBV20-1 to TRBJ2-2; no definite D call. The CDR3 has 12 residues. Germline CDR1 is DFQATT and CDR2 is SNEGSKA (reference sequence). The germline V and J ends were trimmed by 3 bases and 5 bases, with 7 bases remaining between them. The CDR3 DNA reads as TGCAGTGCTAGTTCTGCGACCGGGGAGCTGTTTTTT. Residues: CSASSATGELFF.